The 12 T cell receptor beta chains in this list originate from one sample, sequenced in a study of T cell responses to AZD1222 COVID-19 vaccine. This table comes from immunoSEQ multiplex PCR, and its TCRdb copy is limited to in-frame clones, with some not included. The sample includes some 100,000 clones, approximately 90% of them seen just once. Material: peripheral blood, obtained on day 0 of AZD1222 vaccination. These receptors were collected from an adult in good health.

The V gene is TRBV24-1, the J gene TRBJ1-2; D uncertain. This CDR3 comprises 13 residues. CDR1 and CDR2 from the germline V gene are KGHDR and SFDVKD. Trimming pared 0 bases from V and 7 bases from J, leaving 8 bases between. The CDR3: CATSDLGVGGYTF. The CDR3 nucleotides are TGTGCCACCAGTGATTTGGGGGTGGGTGGCTACACCTTC.

The genes are TRBV7-3 and TRBJ1-2; D might be TRBD1 (5 bases). CDR3 length: 13 amino acids. Germline assignment: CDR1 SGHTA and CDR2 FQGTGA. V dropped 5 bases and J dropped 3 bases, with 10 bases sitting between them. In DNA form, the CDR3 reads TGTGCCAGCAGCGCCGACAGAGACTATGGCTACACCTTC. It translates to CASSADRDYGYTF.

The chain uses TRBV2 and TRBJ2-3; 8 nucleotides align to TRBD2. The CDR3 is 15 amino acids. CDR1 and CDR2 (germline): SNHLY, FYNNEI. J gave up 5 bases and V 6 bases, and 10 bases lay outside the gene matches. CDR3 loop: CASSPIQRGRDTQYF. The CDR3, as DNA: TGTGCCAGCAGCCCTATCCAGCGGGGGCGAGATACGCAGTATTTT. The variable domain in full, with the rest retrieved from reference TRBV2 and TRBJ2-3, is EPEVTQTPSHQVTQMGQEVILRCVPISNHLYFYWYRQILGQKVEFLVSFYNNEISEKSEIFDDQFSVERPDGSNFTLKIRSTKLEDSAMYFCASSPIQRGRDTQYFGPGTRLTVL.

The chain carries TRBV7-2 and TRBJ1-5; the D is unclear. CDR1 and CDR2 from the germline V gene are SGHTA and FQGNSA. Deletions cut 0 bases from V and 6 bases from J, with 6 bases between. This CDR3 is 13 amino acids long. The CDR3 region is CASSLALGQPQHF. The CDR3 coding sequence is TGTGCCAGCAGCTTAGCGTTGGGTCAGCCCCAGCATTTT.

The chain links TRBV7-3 to TRBJ1-2; 11 bases map to TRBD1. Trimming at V came to 5 bases and at J to 8 bases, leaving 10 bases not matched to a gene. Germline assignment: CDR1 SGHTA and CDR2 FQGTGA. CDR3 length equals 15 residues. The CDR3 reads CASSPGQGASVGYTF. Written as DNA, the CDR3 is TGTGCCAGCAGCCCTGGACAGGGGGCTTCGGTAGGCTACACCTTC.

The chain combines TRBV12-3 or TRBV12-4 with TRBJ1-2; tentative D call: TRBD1 (5 bases). The ends were cut back, 8 bases at V and 0 bases at J, with 10 bases in the middle. The CDR3 has 13 amino acids. The CDR3, as DNA: TGTGCCAGCCGGGACGGCGCTAACTATGGCTACACCTTC. It encodes CASRDGANYGYTF.

The CDR3: CASSMGTFGYGYTF. In nucleotides, the CDR3 is TGTGCCAGCAGCATGGGGACTTTTGGCTATGGCTACACCTTC. The chain joins TRBV7-2 to TRBJ1-2; possible D gene TRBD1, 5 bases. Between the trimmed V and J ends, which lost 5 bases and 4 bases, there was a span of 14 bases. Germline V CDR1 and CDR2: SGHTA, FQGNSA. CDR3 length: 14 residues. The entire variable domain, with the rest obtained from reference TRBV7-2 and TRBJ1-2, is as follows: GAGVSQSPSNKVTEKGKDVELRCDPISGHTALYWYRQSLGQGLEFLIYFQGNSAPDKSGLPSDRFSAERTGGSVSTLTIQRTQQEDSAVYLCASSMGTFGYGYTFGSGTRLTVV.

The chain combines TRBV6-2 or TRBV6-3 with TRBJ2-4; TRBD1 aligns across 8 bases. CDR3 length: 15 residues. Trimming cost V 4 bases and J 0 bases; bases outside gene matches: 2. From germline, CDR1 is MNHEY and CDR2 SVGEGT. The CDR3 reads CASSFRGLAKNIQYF. CDR3 bases: TGTGCCAGCAGTTTCAGGGGGCTAGCCAAAAACATTCAGTACTTC.

This chain connects TRBV28 to TRBJ2-7; no reliable D call. The CDR3 runs 14 residues. Germline lookup yields CDR1 MDHEN and CDR2 SYDVKM. With 6 bases removed from V and 2 bases from J, the gap between germline ends came to 14 bases. This CDR3 reads CASRSQTKTYEQYF. The CDR3 region has the DNA TGTGCCAGCAGGTCCCAGACAAAAACCTACGAGCAGTACTTC.

CDR3 amino acids: CASSVGLAGGHNEQFF. CDR3 bases: TGTGCCAGCAGCGTAGGTCTAGCGGGGGGTCACAATGAGCAGTTCTTC. The rearrangement uses TRBV9 and TRBJ2-1; 11 bases line up with TRBD2. From germline, CDR1 is SGDLS and CDR2 YYNGEE. The CDR3 totals 16 residues. Trimming at V came to 0 bases and at J to 5 bases, leaving 4 bases not matched to a gene.

The chain uses TRBV5-4 and TRBJ2-3; 8 bases are a match to TRBD2. CDR1 is SGHNT, CDR2 YYREEE, per germline (reference sequence). With 6 bases clipped from V and 3 bases from J, the junction kept 9 bases outside the gene matches. The CDR3 sequence is 15 residues long. Written as DNA, the CDR3 is TGTGCCAGCACCCTCTACCAGCGGGGGACAGATACGCAGTATTTT. This translates into CASTLYQRGTDTQYF. The full variable domain, rest sourced from reference TRBV5-4 and TRBJ2-3, is ETGVTQSPTHLIKTRGQQVTLRCSSQSGHNTVSWYQQALGQGPQFIFQYYREEENGRGNFPPRFSGLQFPNYSSELNVNALELDDSALYLCASTLYQRGTDTQYFGPGTRLTVL.

This rearrangement joins TRBV19 to TRBJ1-2; D is ambiguous. CDR1 is LNHDA and CDR2 is SQIVND in the germline V gene (reference sequence). The CDR3 consists of 12 residues. Trimming stripped 5 bases from V and 8 bases from J, with 12 bases between. CDR3 sequence (DNA): TGTGCCAGTAGTCCTCTAACTTGGGGCTACACCTTC. The encoded protein is CASSPLTWGYTF.